What follows describes a single T cell receptor beta chain. This sample stems from a study of blood T cell repertoires in COVID-19. This CDR3 contains 17 residues. With V trimmed by 5 bases and J by 4 bases, 16 bases remained unmatched. Germline CDR1 MNHEY, CDR2 SMNVEV (reference sequence). Using immunoSEQ multiplex PCR, the repertoire was profiled, and TCRdb retains in-frame clones only, with some absent. The table shows around 23,000 clones, with about two thirds occurring only once. The rearrangement uses TRBV27 and TRBJ2-5, with TRBD2 matching 7 bases. The source material was peripheral blood. This sequence originates from an elderly woman with acute or convalescent COVID-19. The CDR3 spells CASSPSVASGFGETQYF. The CDR3 coding sequence is TGTGCCAGCAGTCCCTCCGTCGCTAGCGGATTTGGAGAGACCCAGTACTTC.